These 9 T cell receptor beta chains came from one sample sequenced in a study of blood T cell repertoires in COVID-19. This table comes from immunoSEQ multiplex PCR, and its TCRdb copy is limited to in-frame clones, with some not included. This sample has around 50,000 clones, with approximately 87% found just once. What was sequenced was peripheral blood. The source is a woman in her sixties or seventies with COVID-19, enrolled during active disease.

This clone was seen once. The chain carries TRBV5-4 and TRBJ2-3; 9 bases map to TRBD2. CDR1 and CDR2 (germline): SGHNT, YYREEE (reference sequence). Losses at the gene ends were 2 bases for V and 0 bases for J; bases not matched to a gene: 1. The CDR3 has 15 residues. The CDR3 sequence is CASSLTSGSTDTQYF. CDR3 coding DNA: TGTGCCAGCAGCTTAACTAGCGGGAGCACAGATACGCAGTATTTT.

CDR3 sequence (DNA): TGCAGCGTCGCAAATTCAGGGGGCGCGAATAATGAGCAGTTCTTC. It is translated as CSVANSGGANNEQFF. The genes are TRBV29-1 and TRBJ2-1; 8 positions match TRBD1. Unmatched junction bases numbered 14, after V lost 6 bases and J lost 7 bases. This CDR3 comprises 15 residues. CDR1 SQVTM and CDR2 ANQGSEA come from the germline V gene.

V usage is TRBV2 and J usage is TRBJ1-1, with D perhaps TRBD1 (5 bases). Germline V CDR1 and CDR2: SNHLY, FYNNEI. The germline V and J ends were trimmed by 8 bases and 4 bases, with 14 bases remaining between them. The length of the CDR3 is 13 residues. The CDR3 region is CASLAGAPTEAFF. In nucleotides, the CDR3 is TGTGCCAGCCTTGCTGGGGCGCCCACTGAAGCTTTCTTT.

This rearrangement joins TRBV19 to TRBJ2-1; 15 bases are shared with TRBD2. V shed 4 bases, J shed 7 bases, and the junction held 5 bases outside the gene matches. Per the germline V gene, CDR1 is LNHDA and CDR2 is SQIVND (reference sequence). The CDR3 is 16 residues long. CDR3 loop: CASSRGLAGGRNEQFF. Written as DNA, the CDR3 is TGTGCCAGTAGTAGGGGACTAGCGGGAGGAAGGAATGAGCAGTTCTTC.

The V and J genes are TRBV11-2 and TRBJ1-1; D remains unclear. This CDR3 has 15 residues. Germline V lookup: CDR1 SGHAT, CDR2 FQNNGV. V was cut by 0 bases and J by 8 bases, with 16 bases left in between. CDR3 nucleotide sequence: TGTGCCAGCAGCTTAGATATAGCGATCCGAGGGGAAGCTTTCTTT. It is translated as CASSLDIAIRGEAFF.

The gene calls are TRBV9 and TRBJ2-3; 10 bases map to TRBD2. This CDR3 is 17 amino acids long. V shed 7 bases and J 4 bases; nucleotides not matched to a gene: 15. The germline gives CDR1 SGDLS, CDR2 YYNGEE. The DNA of the CDR3 is TGTGCCAGCGATCAGAGCGGGAGGGCCGTAGTGGCAGATACGCAGTATTTT. Its translation: CASDQSGRAVVADTQYF.

The chain joins TRBV5-4 to TRBJ2-3; TRBD2 might be the D (5 bases). The germline CDR1 and CDR2 sequences are SGHNT and YYREEE (reference sequence). The CDR3 length is 13 residues. The V end was cut by 3 bases, the J end by 4 bases, with 9 bases between. This chain's CDR3 is CASSWKRADTQYF. CDR3 DNA sequence: TGTGCCAGCAGCTGGAAGAGGGCAGATACGCAGTATTTT.

The chain links TRBV5-6 to TRBJ1-1, with D possibly TRBD1 on 5 matching bases. The CDR3 loop spans 14 amino acids. Trimming removed 0 bases from V and 5 bases from J, with 11 bases in between. Germline CDR1 reads SGHDT; CDR2 reads YYEEEE. In nucleotides, the CDR3 is TGTGCCAGCAGCTTGGGGACATCGCGAACTGAAGCTTTCTTT. It specifies CASSLGTSRTEAFF.

The CDR3 nucleotides read TGCAGCGTTATCGGAAGGGGGGGCGGCCTCTATGGCTACACCTTC. Translating gives CSVIGRGGGLYGYTF. The rearrangement joins TRBV29-1 to TRBJ1-2, with D tentatively TRBD1 (6 bases). Per germline, CDR1 SQVTM and CDR2 ANQGSEA. The V and J ends lost 5 bases and 4 bases respectively, with 20 bases between them. The CDR3 has 15 amino acids.